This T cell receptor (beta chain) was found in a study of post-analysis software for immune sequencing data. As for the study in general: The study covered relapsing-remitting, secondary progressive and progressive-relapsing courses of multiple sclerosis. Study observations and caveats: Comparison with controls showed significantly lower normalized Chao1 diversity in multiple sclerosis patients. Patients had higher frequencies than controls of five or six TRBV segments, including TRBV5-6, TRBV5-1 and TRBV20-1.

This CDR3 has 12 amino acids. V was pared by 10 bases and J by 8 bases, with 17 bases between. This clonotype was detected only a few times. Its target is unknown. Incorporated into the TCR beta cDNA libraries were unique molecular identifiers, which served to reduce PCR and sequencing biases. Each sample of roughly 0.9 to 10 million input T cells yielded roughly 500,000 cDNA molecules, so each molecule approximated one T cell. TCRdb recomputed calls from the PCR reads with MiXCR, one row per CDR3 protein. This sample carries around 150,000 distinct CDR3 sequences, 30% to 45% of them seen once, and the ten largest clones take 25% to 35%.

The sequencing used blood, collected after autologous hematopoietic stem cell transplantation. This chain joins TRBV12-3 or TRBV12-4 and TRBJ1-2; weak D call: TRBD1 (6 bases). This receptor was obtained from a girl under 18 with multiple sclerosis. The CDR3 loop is CATTAGAYGYTF. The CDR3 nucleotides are TGTGCCACCACCGCAGGGGCTTACGGCTACACCTTC.